The entry below gives a single TCR beta chain sequence along with its context. Original analysis: Junction-only sequences produced by ImmunoSEQ had no quality scores, so filtering differed. Assay used: immunoSEQ multiplex PCR; TCRdb lists only in-frame clones, some missing. Clone size and V and J calls were adopted from that table, with D and trimming inferred from the DNA. The sample includes roughly 2 million clones, almost 96% of them seen just once. V was pared by 6 bases and J by 9 bases, with 18 bases between. The CDR3 is 15 amino acids. Germline V CDR1 and CDR2: MDHEN, SYDVKM. The data belong to a study of shared clonotypes between healthy human individuals. Those who donated, Caucasian adults without exception, all lived in Nashville, Tennessee.

The sequencing input was naive CD4+ T cells sorted from blood. Subset: CD45RA+ positively selected. This clonotype was obtained from a man in his late teens or twenties in good health. This chain uses TRBV28 with TRBJ1-6, with D perhaps TRBD1 (5 bases). The CDR3 protein is CASSGSDKVFSPLHF. Here the CDR3 DNA reads TGTGCCAGCAGCGGATCGGACAAGGTCTTTTCACCCCTCCACTTT. The entire variable domain, with the rest obtained from reference TRBV28 and TRBJ1-6, is as follows: DVKVTQSSRYLVKRTGEKVFLECVQDMDHENMFWYRQDPGLGLRLIYFSYDVKMKEKGDIPEGYSVSREKKERFSLILESASTNQTSMYLCASSGSDKVFSPLHFGNGTRLTVT.